What follows are 5 T cell receptor beta chains derived from one specimen sequenced in a study of blood T cells in healthy people across ages. Combining a sample-barcoded 5' primer with a J-beta primer mix, a second PCR ran for 7 to 11 cycles. TCRdb reprocessed the 5' RACE reads via MiXCR and lists one record per CDR3 protein. Here the sample spans more than 500,000 distinct CDR3 sequences, roughly a quarter being singletons. These same records also appear under a second study, on T cells of mothers and their children.

Sequenced sample: blood. These receptors were collected from a boy younger than 10 in good health.

Only a few counts were recorded for this clonotype. V gene TRBV20-1 combines with J gene TRBJ2-1; D is perhaps TRBD2 (8 bases). Germline V CDR1 and CDR2: DFQATT, SNEGSKA (reference sequence). This CDR3 spans 15 amino acids. V was shortened by 0 bases and J by 8 bases, with 17 bases between the two germline ends. The CDR3 protein is CSARDGGLGGDEQFF. The CDR3 nucleotides are TGCAGTGCTAGAGATGGGGGACTAGGGGGCGATGAGCAGTTCTTC.

The V call is TRBV5-1, the J call TRBJ1-4; no firm D call. Germline V gives CDR1 SGHRS, CDR2 YFSETQ. This CDR3 spans 15 amino acids. Trimming removed 0 bases from V and 8 bases from J, with 14 bases in between. This CDR3 is CASSLDASLGEKLFF. DNA for the CDR3: TGCGCCAGCAGCTTGGATGCATCTCTAGGGGAAAAACTGTTTTTT.

This clonotype was counted between two and nine times. The chain has TRBV6-5 and TRBJ1-1, with TRBD1 as a possible D gene (5 bases). Trimming cost V 5 bases and J 2 bases, with 15 bases left between them. This CDR3 contains 15 residues. The germline V gene encodes CDR1 MNHEY and CDR2 SVGAGI. CDR3 amino acids: CASSPRDGINTEAFF. The CDR3 DNA is TGTGCCAGCAGTCCGAGGGACGGGATAAACACTGAAGCTTTCTTT.

This clonotype was detected a few times. J is TRBJ2-5 and V is TRBV5-6, with a weak D call TRBD1 (6 bases). The J call is in doubt because the DNA end fits TRBJ2-1 better. This CDR3 comprises 13 residues. Germline CDR1 reads SGHDT; CDR2 reads YYEEEE. CDR3: CASSGTGHSEQFF. In nucleotides, the CDR3 is TGTGCCAGCAGCGGTACAGGGCATAGTGAGCAGTTCTTC.

This clonotype occurred a few times. The DNA of the CDR3 is TGCAGTGCTAGTCGCGGGGGGGAGACCCAGTACTTC. Amino acid sequence: CSASRGGETQYF. The chain recombines TRBV20-1 with TRBJ2-5; 8 bases are shared with TRBD2. The germline gives CDR1 DFQATT, CDR2 SNEGSKA (reference sequence). The CDR3 contains 12 residues. The V and J ends lost 3 bases and 5 bases, in that order; junction bases with no gene match: 2.